The 14 T cell receptor beta chains reported below all come from one sample, sequenced in a study of blood T cell repertoires in COVID-19. Data came from immunoSEQ multiplex PCR; TCRdb stores just in-frame clones and leaves some out. The sample shows fewer than 450,000 clones, roughly 87% of them seen only once. Sequencing input: PBMCs or T cells enriched from blood (not recorded which). Every receptor here comes from a man aged 18 to 30 who had recovered from COVID-19.

The chain uses TRBV5-1 and TRBJ2-3; D not certain. This CDR3 region has 14 residues. V was cut by 1 base and J by 6 bases, with 12 bases left in between. The V gene's germline CDR1 is SGHRS and CDR2 YFSETQ. The chain's CDR3 is CASSLFSILDTQYF. The CDR3 nucleotides read TGCGCCAGCAGCTTGTTCAGTATTTTGGATACGCAGTATTTT.

The genes are TRBV5-5 and TRBJ1-2; D remains unclear. CDR3 length: 12 residues. V gave up 0 bases and J gave up 5 bases, with 5 bases separating them. The germline gives CDR1 SGHKS, CDR2 YYEKEE (reference sequence). The CDR3 is CASSLVQYGYTF. In DNA form, the CDR3 reads TGTGCCAGCAGCTTGGTTCAGTATGGCTACACCTTC.

This chain uses TRBV4-2 with TRBJ1-5; tentatively, D is TRBD1 (5 bases). Germline V gene lookup returns CDR1 LGHNA and CDR2 YNFKEQ. CDR3 length: 12 amino acids. The V end lost 8 bases, the J end lost 7 bases, and 12 bases lay between the germline ends. The DNA of the CDR3 is TGTGCCAGCGGGGGGGACCGGCAGCCCCAGCATTTT. Its translation: CASGGDRQPQHF.

V gene TRBV27 combines with J gene TRBJ1-6; a possible D gene is TRBD1 (6 bases). This CDR3 is 14 amino acids long. V lost 5 bases and J lost 9, with 14 bases in between. Germline loops: CDR1 MNHEY, CDR2 SMNVEV (reference sequence). The CDR3 bases are TGTGCCAGCAGTATACAGGGAGTCGGTTCACCCCTCCACTTT. Translating it yields CASSIQGVGSPLHF.

The J gene is TRBJ2-6, the V gene TRBV5-4; maybe TRBD1 (5 bases). Deletions cut 3 bases from V and 2 bases from J, with 12 bases between. CDR1 is SGHNT, CDR2 YYREEE, per germline (reference sequence). This CDR3 contains 16 residues. CDR3 nucleotide sequence: TGTGCCAGCAGCTGGGGCTCTAGTACTGGGGCCAACGTCCTGACTTTC. Translated: CASSWGSSTGANVLTF.

The CDR3 nucleotides read TGTGCCAGCAGCTTAACGCGTCTGAACACTGAAGCTTTCTTT. Amino acids: CASSLTRLNTEAFF. The chain carries TRBV7-9 and TRBJ1-1; D gene uncertain. Between the trimmed V and J ends, which lost 2 bases and 0 bases, there was a span of 7 bases. Looked up from germline, CDR1 is SEHNR and CDR2 is FQNEAQ (reference sequence). The CDR3 length is 14 residues.

This clone was seen ten or more times. V gene TRBV2 combines with J gene TRBJ1-6; D is unclear. CDR3 size: 12 residues. Germline CDR1 SNHLY, CDR2 FYNNEI. Deletions cut 5 bases from V and 9 bases from J, with 8 bases between. As DNA, the CDR3 is TGTGCCAGCAGTCGGTCGAGTTCACCCCTCCACTTT. It codes for CASSRSSSPLHF.

The chain employs TRBV28 and TRBJ2-4; 12 nucleotides align to TRBD2. CDR3 length: 17 residues. The germline CDR1 and CDR2 sequences are MDHEN and SYDVKM. J gave up 1 base and V 3 bases, and 4 bases lay outside the gene matches. CDR3 region: CASSFQGLAGAKNIQYF. CDR3 DNA: TGTGCCAGCAGTTTCCAAGGACTAGCGGGGGCCAAAAACATTCAGTACTTC.

V gene TRBV9 combines with J gene TRBJ2-7; maybe TRBD2 (5 bases). The CDR3 runs 15 residues. Trimming left V 3 bases short and J 2 bases short, with 15 bases between. Germline CDR1 reads SGDLS; CDR2 reads YYNGEE. The CDR3 sequence is CASSATSEGPYEQYF. The CDR3 region has the DNA TGTGCCAGCAGCGCCACTAGTGAGGGTCCCTACGAGCAGTACTTC.

For the CDR3, the DNA is TGTGCCAGCAGCTTGGGGCCAACCGTTCCCTACGAGCAGTACTTC. It yields the protein CASSLGPTVPYEQYF. The gene calls are TRBV5-6 and TRBJ2-7; D is unresolved. This CDR3 has 15 residues. V was shortened by 0 bases and J by 2 bases, with 12 bases between the two germline ends. The germline V gene encodes CDR1 SGHDT and CDR2 YYEEEE.

J is TRBJ1-1 and V is TRBV10-3, with 9 bases identical to TRBD1. The CDR3 totals 12 residues. Germline V lookup: CDR1 ENHRY, CDR2 SYGVKD. J gave up 5 bases and V 9 bases, and 4 bases lay outside the gene matches. The CDR3: CAMRQGGTEAFF. The CDR3 DNA follows: TGTGCCATGCGACAGGGGGGGACTGAAGCTTTCTTT.

The gene calls are TRBV2 and TRBJ2-7; 9 bases line up with TRBD1. The trim removed 5 bases at V and 7 bases at J, leaving 9 bases unmatched. Germline V gene lookup returns CDR1 SNHLY and CDR2 FYNNEI. There are 14 residues in the CDR3. In nucleotides, the CDR3 is TGTGCCAGCAGTACCCGGGACAGGGTGAGGGAGCAGTACTTC. This gives the protein CASSTRDRVREQYF.

The genes are TRBV4-1 and TRBJ2-2, with TRBD1 as a possible D gene (6 bases). There are 15 residues in the CDR3. The V gene lost 0 bases and the J gene lost 3 bases, with 8 bases spanning the gap. Germline-derived CDR1 and CDR2 are MGHRA and YSYEKL. The CDR3 loop is CASSQEGGYTGELFF. The CDR3 DNA reads as TGCGCCAGCAGCCAAGAAGGGGGTTACACCGGGGAGCTGTTTTTT.

The rearrangement links TRBV7-9 to TRBJ2-3, with D maybe TRBD2 (5 bases). CDR3 length: 16 amino acids. Between the trimmed V and J ends, which lost 1 base and 0 bases, there was a span of 11 bases. CDR1 is SEHNR, CDR2 FQNEAQ, per germline (reference sequence). The CDR3 sequence is CASSLGEIGSTDTQYF. CDR3 in DNA: TGTGCCAGCAGCTTAGGGGAGATTGGGAGCACAGATACGCAGTATTTT.